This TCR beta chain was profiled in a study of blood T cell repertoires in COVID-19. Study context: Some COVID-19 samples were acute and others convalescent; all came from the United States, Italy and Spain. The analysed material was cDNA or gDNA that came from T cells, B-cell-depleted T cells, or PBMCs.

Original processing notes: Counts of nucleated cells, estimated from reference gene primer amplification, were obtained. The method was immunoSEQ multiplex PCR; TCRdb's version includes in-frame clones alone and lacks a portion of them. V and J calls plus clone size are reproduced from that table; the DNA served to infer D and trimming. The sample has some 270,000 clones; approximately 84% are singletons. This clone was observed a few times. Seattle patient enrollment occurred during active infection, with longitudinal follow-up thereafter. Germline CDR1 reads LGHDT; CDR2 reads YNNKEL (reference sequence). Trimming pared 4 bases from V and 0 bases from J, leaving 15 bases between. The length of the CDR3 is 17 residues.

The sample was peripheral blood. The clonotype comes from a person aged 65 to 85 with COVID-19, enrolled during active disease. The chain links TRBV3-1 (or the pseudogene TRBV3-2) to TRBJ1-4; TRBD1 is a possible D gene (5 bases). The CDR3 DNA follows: TGTGCCAGCAGCCGGGCAGGGCCGTTTGCAACTAATGAAAAACTGTTTTTT. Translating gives CASSRAGPFATNEKLFF.